This TCR beta chain was observed in a study of radiation and T cells in renal cell carcinoma. Specified time point: blood 4 weeks post-SBRT, at nephrectomy. The treatment denotes: 15 Gy SBRT to primary tumor, nephrectomy 4 weeks later. Germline lookup yields CDR1 MNHNS and CDR2 SASEGT. V dropped 1 base and J dropped 4 bases, with 16 bases sitting between them. The CDR3 is 16 residues long. Assay used: immunoSEQ multiplex PCR; TCRdb lists only in-frame clones, some missing. The table shows around 180,000 clones, with 88% occurring only once. The clonotype originates from a woman aged 45-65 years with renal cell carcinoma. The rearrangement links TRBV6-1 to TRBJ1-2; D is possibly TRBD1 (6 bases). Sequenced material: blood, taken from a patient whose treatment included radiotherapy and nephrectomy. CDR3 nucleotides: TGTGCCAGCAGTGAAGGAGGGGGATACAATCTCTATGGCTACACCTTC. It codes for CASSEGGGYNLYGYTF.